This passage covers 22 T cell receptor beta chains from one sample sequenced in a study of identical twins' blood T cells (dated by TCRdb to the early 2010s). The method was 5' RACE. Sequencing used an Illumina Genome Analyzer IIx. Through fastp at Q25 and MiXCR, TCRdb rebuilt clones from the public reads, retaining in-frame beta chains. Each entry merges the rows of one CDR3 protein and shows their most common DNA and genes. The table for this sample lists 300,000 to 400,000 distinct CDR3 sequences; over 25% of them were counted only once. The top ten constitute about 6% of the sample. Sequencing was done on a sample of PBMCs. These TCRs come from a woman aged 18-55 years in good health.

This clonotype has more than one count but fewer than ten. The chain uses TRBV7-2 and TRBJ1-2, with 7 positions matching TRBD1. Trimming cost V 5 bases and J 5 bases; bases outside gene matches: 8. This CDR3 spans 14 amino acids. The V gene's germline CDR1 is SGHTA and CDR2 FQGNSA. The CDR3 DNA reads TGTGCCAGCAGCGACAGACAGGGCTATTATGGCTACACCTTC. Translated, it gives CASSDRQGYYGYTF.

The rearrangement uses TRBV5-1 and TRBJ1-6; D unresolved. Germline lookup yields CDR1 SGHRS and CDR2 YFSETQ. The germline V and J ends were trimmed by 2 bases and 6 bases, with 15 bases remaining between them. The CDR3 sequence is 16 residues long. The CDR3 here is CASSFTWVEGNSPLHF. CDR3 in DNA: TGCGCCAGCAGCTTTACGTGGGTGGAAGGTAATTCACCCCTCCACTTT.

The chain employs TRBV5-5 and TRBJ1-2; tentatively, D is TRBD1 (5 bases). Germline CDR1 and CDR2: SGHKS and YYEKEE (reference sequence). The ends were cut back, 2 bases at V and 0 bases at J, with 8 bases in the middle. This CDR3 contains 14 residues. CDR3 region: CASSFAGSNYGYTF. For the CDR3, the DNA is TGTGCCAGCAGCTTTGCAGGGTCTAACTATGGCTACACCTTC.

As for this clonotype: A single base separates this from a much larger clone, so it may be a read error. This chain uses TRBV29-1 with TRBJ1-4, with D unresolved. This CDR3 contains 12 residues. Germline CDR1 is SQVTM and CDR2 is ANQGSEA. The CDR3 spells CGVETRNEKLFF. Here the CDR3 DNA reads TGCGGCGTTGAGACCAGGAATGAAAAACTGTTTTTT.

V and J are TRBV29-1 and TRBJ1-2; D ambiguous. V gave up 3 bases and J gave up 3 bases, with 8 bases separating them. The CDR3 has 12 amino acids. Germline loops: CDR1 SQVTM, CDR2 ANQGSEA. Written as DNA, the CDR3 is TGCAGCGTTGATGGGCAGGACTATGGCTACACCTTC. Its translation is CSVDGQDYGYTF.

CDR3 in amino acids: CASSESVWDNYGYTF. The CDR3 DNA reads as TGTGCCAGCAGTGAATCGGTTTGGGATAACTATGGCTACACCTTC. The V call is TRBV2, the J call TRBJ1-2; D remains ambiguous. The germline gives CDR1 SNHLY, CDR2 FYNNEI. The CDR3 covers 15 residues. Trimming shortened V by 2 bases and J by 1 base, and 11 bases separated the two germline ends.

The chain uses TRBV29-1 and TRBJ2-3; no firm D call. Looked up from germline, CDR1 is SQVTM and CDR2 is ANQGSEA. V was clipped by 3 bases and J by 4 bases, with 14 bases between them. The CDR3 spans 14 residues. This CDR3 is CSVDDGTVPDTQYF. In DNA, the CDR3 is TGCAGCGTTGACGACGGAACAGTCCCAGATACGCAGTATTTT.

A remark on this clonotype: One base away lies a much larger clone, so this may be a sequencing read error. Here the CDR3 reads CATSRDHLGLYTF. DNA for the CDR3: TGTGCCACCAGCAGAGATCACCTGGGGCTCTACACCTTC. The chain recombines TRBV15 with TRBJ1-2; tentatively, D is TRBD1 (5 bases). This CDR3 region has 13 residues. The germline V gene encodes CDR1 LNHNV and CDR2 YYDKDF (reference sequence). V dropped 0 bases and J dropped 10 bases, with 12 bases sitting between them.

The sample holds a few counts of this clonotype. V and J are TRBV12-5 and TRBJ2-1, with D unclear. V was trimmed by 5 bases and J by 6 bases, leaving 29 bases between them. This CDR3 spans 19 amino acids. The germline V gene has CDR1 LGHNT and CDR2 FRNRAP. This CDR3 is CASGPTLLERIPETNEQFF. The CDR3 DNA reads as TGTGCTAGTGGTCCTACTCTCTTGGAGCGCATCCCGGAAACCAATGAGCAGTTCTTC.

A word on this clonotype: A much bigger clone sits one base away, suggesting this may be a read error. The DNA is omitted, as the CDR3 cannot be located on it reliably, and the CDR3 follows TCRdb's listing. This chain joins TRBV6-6 and TRBJ1-1. With termini counted, the CDR3 has 14 amino acids. Germline CDR1 reads MNHNY; CDR2 reads SVGAGI (reference sequence). CDR3 sequence reads: CASSYVGRGTESFF.

This chain links TRBV10-3 with TRBJ2-7; 7 bases match TRBD1. Germline V lookup: CDR1 ENHRY, CDR2 SYGVKD. V was clipped by 8 bases and J by 2 bases; unmatched bases: 6. The CDR3 is made up of 13 amino acids. The CDR3 sequence: CAIRGGDPYEQYF. The CDR3 DNA reads TGTGCCATCCGAGGGGGCGACCCCTACGAGCAGTACTTC.

The chain carries TRBV5-1 and TRBJ2-1; D unresolved. CDR1 SGHRS and CDR2 YFSETQ come from the germline V gene. This CDR3 is built from 13 residues. Between the trimmed V and J ends, which lost 0 bases and 8 bases, there was a span of 9 bases. The CDR3 protein is CASSLEGPDEQFF. The CDR3 DNA is TGCGCCAGCAGCTTGGAAGGACCAGATGAGCAGTTCTTC.

This clonotype was observed a handful of times. The rearrangement links TRBV11-3 to TRBJ1-3; maybe TRBD1 (6 bases). CDR1 is SGHNT, CDR2 YENEEA, per germline. CDR3 size: 15 residues. V lost 7 bases and J 8 bases, leaving 21 bases between the germline ends. The CDR3 protein is CASTRRLAGADTIYF. CDR3 nucleotides: TGTGCCAGCACCCGTCGATTGGCAGGGGCGGACACCATATATTTT.

This clonotype was counted between two and nine times. The chain carries TRBV6-1 and TRBJ2-5, with unresolved D. V was clipped by 3 bases and J by 5 bases, with 10 bases between them. Looked up from germline, CDR1 is MNHNS and CDR2 is SASEGT. This CDR3 has 13 amino acids. This chain's CDR3 is CASSDRVRETQYF. CDR3 sequence (DNA): TGTGCCAGCAGTGATAGGGTCCGGGAGACCCAGTACTTC.

To note about this clonotype: Relative to the germline gene, one junction end is altered; a read error may explain this. The chain joins TRBV20-1 to TRBJ1-1; no firm D call. This CDR3 region has 14 residues. Germline V gene sequence: CDR1 DFQATT, CDR2 SNEGSKA (reference sequence). The CDR3 nucleotides are TGCGGTGCTAGCAGGCCGGGTACGGGCACTGAAGCTTTCTTT. It is translated as CGASRPGTGTEAFF.

This clonotype was picked up many times. The chain employs TRBV2 and TRBJ2-1; 9 nucleotides match TRBD2. The CDR3 covers 17 residues. After removal of 4 bases from V and 6 bases from J, the junction contained 13 bases not matched to a gene. Germline loops: CDR1 SNHLY, CDR2 FYNNEI. This CDR3 reads CASSVPSSGISPNEQFF. The CDR3 DNA is TGTGCCAGCAGTGTTCCTTCTAGCGGGATTTCCCCCAATGAGCAGTTCTTC.

This clonotype was seen more than once but under ten times. CDR3: CSVEVGQVNYGYTF. The CDR3 coding sequence is TGCAGCGTTGAAGTGGGCCAAGTGAACTATGGCTACACCTTC. This sequence joins TRBV29-1 and TRBJ1-2; D is uncertain. The CDR3 consists of 14 residues. Germline assignment: CDR1 SQVTM and CDR2 ANQGSEA. Trimming took off 1 base at V and 2 bases at J, with 11 bases between the two ends. The variable domain in full, completed from reference TRBV29-1 and TRBJ1-2, reads SAVISQKPSRDICQRGTSLTIQCQVDSQVTMMFWYRQQPGQSLTLIATANQGSEATYESGFVIDKFPISRPNLTFSTLTVSNMSPEDSSIYLCSVEVGQVNYGYTFGSGTRLTVV.

The V call is TRBV3-1, the J call TRBJ1-6, with D possibly being TRBD1 (5 bases). Trimming took 4 bases from V and 6 from J, leaving 10 bases between them. CDR3 length: 14 amino acids. In germline, CDR1 is LGHDT, CDR2 YNNKEL (reference sequence). Here the CDR3 DNA reads TGTGCCAGCAGCCGGGGACCGGCTAATTCACCCCTCCACTTT. It specifies CASSRGPANSPLHF. The whole variable domain, filled in from reference TRBV3-1 and TRBJ1-6, reads DTAVSQTPKYLVTQMGNDKSIKCEQNLGHDTMYWYKQDSKKFLKIMFSYNNKELIINETVPNRFSPKSPDKAHLNLHINSLELGDSAVYFCASSRGPANSPLHFGNGTRLTVT.

This chain links TRBV2 with TRBJ1-1; no clear D gene. This CDR3 spans 10 amino acids. Trimming left V 6 bases short and J 7 bases short, with 6 bases between. CDR1 is SNHLY, CDR2 FYNNEI, per germline. CDR3 amino acids: CASRTFEAFF. DNA for the CDR3: TGTGCCAGCAGAACTTTTGAAGCTTTCTTT.

With regard to this clonotype: It may be a read error: a sequence one base away is much more abundant. The chain employs TRBV12-3 or TRBV12-4 and TRBJ1-1, with D possibly TRBD1 on 5 matching bases. This CDR3 has 18 amino acids. In DNA form, the CDR3 reads TGTGCCAGCGGTTTAGATAAACGGGGGACTTTACTGAACACTGAAGCTTTCTTT. Its protein product is CASGLDKRGTLLNTEAFF.

A remark on this clonotype: A much larger clone differs from this one at a single base, so this may be a read error. V is TRBV5-1 and J is TRBJ2-5, with 9 nucleotides matching TRBD2. Germline V gene sequence: CDR1 SGHRS, CDR2 YFSETQ. The length of the CDR3 is 14 residues. Unmatched junction bases numbered 6, after V lost 6 bases and J lost 3 bases. The CDR3 loop is CASIPSGTEETQYF. CDR3 sequence (DNA): TGCGCCAGCATCCCTAGCGGGACTGAAGAGACCCAGTACTTC.

The V call is TRBV6-5, the J call TRBJ1-1; D not resolved. The CDR3 contains 15 residues. Per germline, CDR1 MNHEY and CDR2 SVGAGI. The V gene lost 0 bases and the J gene lost 0 bases, with 8 bases spanning the gap. The DNA of the CDR3 is TGTGCCAGCAGTTACTCGCCACAAATGAACACTGAAGCTTTCTTT. Encoded protein: CASSYSPQMNTEAFF.